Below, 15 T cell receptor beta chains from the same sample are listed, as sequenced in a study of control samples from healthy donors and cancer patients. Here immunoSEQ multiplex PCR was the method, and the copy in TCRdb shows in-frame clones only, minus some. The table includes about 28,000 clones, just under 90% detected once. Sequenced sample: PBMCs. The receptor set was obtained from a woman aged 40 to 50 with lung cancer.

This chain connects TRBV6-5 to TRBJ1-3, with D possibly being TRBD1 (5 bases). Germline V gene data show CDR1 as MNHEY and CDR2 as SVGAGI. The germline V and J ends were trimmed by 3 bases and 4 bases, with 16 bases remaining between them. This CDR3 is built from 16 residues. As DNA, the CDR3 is TGTGCCAGCAGTTATGAGATCCCAGGGCTCGGAAACACCATATATTTT. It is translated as CASSYEIPGLGNTIYF.

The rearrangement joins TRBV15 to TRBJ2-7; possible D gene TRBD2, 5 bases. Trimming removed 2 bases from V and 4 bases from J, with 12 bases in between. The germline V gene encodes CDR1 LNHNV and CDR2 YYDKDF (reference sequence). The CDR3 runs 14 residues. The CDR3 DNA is TGTGCCACCAGCAGAATCCGGGAAACATACGAGCAGTACTTC. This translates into CATSRIRETYEQYF.

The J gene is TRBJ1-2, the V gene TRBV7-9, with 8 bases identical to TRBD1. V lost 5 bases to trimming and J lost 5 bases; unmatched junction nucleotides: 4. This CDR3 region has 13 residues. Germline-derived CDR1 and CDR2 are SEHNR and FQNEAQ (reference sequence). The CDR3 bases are TGTGCCAGCAGCGTGGGACAGGCTTATGGCTACACCTTC. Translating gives CASSVGQAYGYTF.

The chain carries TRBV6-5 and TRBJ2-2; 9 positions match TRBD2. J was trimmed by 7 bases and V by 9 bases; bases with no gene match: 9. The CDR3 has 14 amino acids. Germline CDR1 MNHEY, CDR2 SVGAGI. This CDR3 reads CASSGGSSVGELFF. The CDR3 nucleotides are TGTGCCAGTAGCGGGGGCTCTTCGGTCGGGGAGCTGTTTTTT.

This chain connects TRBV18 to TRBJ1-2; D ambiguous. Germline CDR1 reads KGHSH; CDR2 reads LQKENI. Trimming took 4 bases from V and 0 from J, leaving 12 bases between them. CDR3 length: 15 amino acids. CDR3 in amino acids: CASSRDALANYGYTF. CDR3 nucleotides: TGTGCCAGCTCACGTGACGCATTAGCTAACTATGGCTACACCTTC.

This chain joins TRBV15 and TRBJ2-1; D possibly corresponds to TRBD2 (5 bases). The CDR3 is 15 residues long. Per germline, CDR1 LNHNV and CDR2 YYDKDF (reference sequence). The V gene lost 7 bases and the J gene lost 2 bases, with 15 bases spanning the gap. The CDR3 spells CATTDDSDAYNEQFF. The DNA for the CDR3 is TGTGCCACCACCGATGATAGCGACGCCTACAATGAGCAGTTCTTC.

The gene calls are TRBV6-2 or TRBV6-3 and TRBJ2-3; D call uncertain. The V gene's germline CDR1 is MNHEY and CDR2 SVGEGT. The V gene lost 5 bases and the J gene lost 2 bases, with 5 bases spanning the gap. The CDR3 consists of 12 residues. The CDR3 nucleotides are TGTGCCAGCAGTCAAAACACAGATACGCAGTATTTT. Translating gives CASSQNTDTQYF.

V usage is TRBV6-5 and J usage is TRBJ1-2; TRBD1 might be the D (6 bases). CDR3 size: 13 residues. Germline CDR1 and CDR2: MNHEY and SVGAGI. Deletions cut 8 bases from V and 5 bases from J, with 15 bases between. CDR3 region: CASSPRGVYGYTF. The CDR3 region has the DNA TGTGCCAGCTCTCCAAGGGGGGTATATGGCTACACCTTC.

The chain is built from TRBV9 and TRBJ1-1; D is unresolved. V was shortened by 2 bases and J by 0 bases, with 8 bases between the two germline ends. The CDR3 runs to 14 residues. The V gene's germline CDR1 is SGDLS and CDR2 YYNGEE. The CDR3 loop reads CASSVGSLNTEAFF. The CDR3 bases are TGTGCCAGCAGCGTCGGCAGCTTGAACACTGAAGCTTTCTTT.

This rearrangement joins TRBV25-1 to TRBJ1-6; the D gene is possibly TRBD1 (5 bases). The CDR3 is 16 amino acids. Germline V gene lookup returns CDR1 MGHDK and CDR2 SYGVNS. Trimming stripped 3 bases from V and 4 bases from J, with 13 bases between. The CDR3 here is CASSDPLTGYNSPLHF. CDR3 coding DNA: TGTGCCAGCAGTGATCCCCTCACAGGATATAATTCACCCCTCCACTTT.

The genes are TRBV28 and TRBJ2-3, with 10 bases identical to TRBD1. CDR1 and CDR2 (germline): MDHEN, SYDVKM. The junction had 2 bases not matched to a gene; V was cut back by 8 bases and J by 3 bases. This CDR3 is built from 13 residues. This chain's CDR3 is CASDRGHTDTQYF. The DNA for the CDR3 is TGTGCCAGCGACAGGGGGCATACAGATACGCAGTATTTT. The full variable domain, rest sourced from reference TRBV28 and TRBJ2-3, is DVKVTQSSRYLVKRTGEKVFLECVQDMDHENMFWYRQDPGLGLRLIYFSYDVKMKEKGDIPEGYSVSREKKERFSLILESASTNQTSMYLCASDRGHTDTQYFGPGTRLTVL.

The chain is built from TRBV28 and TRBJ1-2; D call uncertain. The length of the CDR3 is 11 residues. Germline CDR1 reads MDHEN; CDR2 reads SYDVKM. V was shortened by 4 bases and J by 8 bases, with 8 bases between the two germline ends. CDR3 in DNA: TGTGCCAGCAGTTATGCACGGGGCTACACCTTC. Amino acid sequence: CASSYARGYTF.

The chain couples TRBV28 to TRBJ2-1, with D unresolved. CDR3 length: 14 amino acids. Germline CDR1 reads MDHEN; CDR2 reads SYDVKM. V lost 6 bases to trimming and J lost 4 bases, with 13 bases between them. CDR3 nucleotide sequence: TGTGCCAGCAGCCTAGACCCCTTTTACAATGAGCAGTTCTTC. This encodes CASSLDPFYNEQFF.

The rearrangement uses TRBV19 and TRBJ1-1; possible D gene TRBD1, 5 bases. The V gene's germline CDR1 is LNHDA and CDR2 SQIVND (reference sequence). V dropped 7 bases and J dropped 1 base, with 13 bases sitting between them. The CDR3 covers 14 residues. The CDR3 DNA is TGTGCCAGTACCGAGGGACGGAGGAACACTGAAGCTTTCTTT. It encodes CASTEGRRNTEAFF.

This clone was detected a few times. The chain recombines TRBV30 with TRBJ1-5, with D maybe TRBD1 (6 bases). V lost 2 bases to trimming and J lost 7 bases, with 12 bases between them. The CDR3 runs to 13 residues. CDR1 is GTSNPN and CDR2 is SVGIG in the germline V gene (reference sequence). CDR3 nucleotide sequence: TGTGCCTGGAGTTTAAGACAGGACCAGCCCCAGCATTTT. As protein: CAWSLRQDQPQHF. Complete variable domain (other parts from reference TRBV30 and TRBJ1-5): SQTIHQWPATLVQPVGSPLSLECTVEGTSNPNLYWYRQAAGRGLQLLFYSVGIGQISSEVPQNLSASRPQDRQFILSSKKLLLSDSGFYLCAWSLRQDQPQHFGDGTRLSIL.